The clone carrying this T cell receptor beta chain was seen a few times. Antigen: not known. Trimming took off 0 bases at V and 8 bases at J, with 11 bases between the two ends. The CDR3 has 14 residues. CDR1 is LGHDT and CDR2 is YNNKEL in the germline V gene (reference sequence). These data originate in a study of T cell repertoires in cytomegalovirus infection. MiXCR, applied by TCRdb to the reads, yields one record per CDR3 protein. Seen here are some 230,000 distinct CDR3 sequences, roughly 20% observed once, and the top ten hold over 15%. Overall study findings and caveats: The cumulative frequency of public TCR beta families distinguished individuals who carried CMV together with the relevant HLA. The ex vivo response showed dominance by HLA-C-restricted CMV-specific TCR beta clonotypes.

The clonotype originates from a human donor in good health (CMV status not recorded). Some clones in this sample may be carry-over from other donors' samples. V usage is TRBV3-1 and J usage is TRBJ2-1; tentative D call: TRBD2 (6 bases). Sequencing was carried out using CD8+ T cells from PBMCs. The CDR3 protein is CASSQDLREDEQFF. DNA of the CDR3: TGTGCCAGCAGCCAAGATCTTAGGGAGGATGAGCAGTTCTTC.